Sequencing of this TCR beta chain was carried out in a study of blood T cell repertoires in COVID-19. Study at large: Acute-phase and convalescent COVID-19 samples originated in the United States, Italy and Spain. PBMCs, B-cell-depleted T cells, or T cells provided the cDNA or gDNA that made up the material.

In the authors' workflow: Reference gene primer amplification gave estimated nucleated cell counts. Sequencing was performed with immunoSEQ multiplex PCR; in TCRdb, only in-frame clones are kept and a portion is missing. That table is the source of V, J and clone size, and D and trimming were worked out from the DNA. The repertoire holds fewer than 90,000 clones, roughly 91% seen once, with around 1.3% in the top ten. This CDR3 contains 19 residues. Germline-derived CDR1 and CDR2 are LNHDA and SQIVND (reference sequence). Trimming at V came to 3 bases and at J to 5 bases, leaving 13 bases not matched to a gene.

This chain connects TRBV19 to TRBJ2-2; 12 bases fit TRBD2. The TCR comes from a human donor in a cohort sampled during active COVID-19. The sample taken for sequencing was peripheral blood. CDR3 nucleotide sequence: TGTGCCAGTAGTATCGGGCTAGCGGGAGGGCTGGGGAATACCGGGGAGCTGTTTTTT. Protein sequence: CASSIGLAGGLGNTGELFF.